This T cell receptor (beta chain) was found in a study of T cell responses to AZD1222 COVID-19 vaccine. Study-level findings and limits: Mapped onto spike, vaccine-associated CD4 TCRs spanned it and were dominant at 160-218 and 743-854. Clonal diversity may have been underestimated in mostly white British donors. Two AZD1222 doses significantly raised spike-specific TCR breadth and depth over controls.

Concerning this clone: Antigen unknown.

The germline V gene encodes CDR1 LNHDA and CDR2 SQIVND (reference sequence). This CDR3 comprises 14 residues. Trimming took 10 bases from V and 2 from J, leaving 17 bases between them. The method was immunoSEQ multiplex PCR; TCRdb's version includes in-frame clones alone and lacks a portion of them. The table has around 70,000 clones, 75% to 90% seen once. This chain links TRBV19 with TRBJ1-2; D is perhaps TRBD1 (5 bases). The TCR was taken from an adult in good health. The material was peripheral blood, obtained on day 0 of AZD1222 vaccination. The CDR3 sequence: CATWAWGTNYGYTF. For the CDR3, the DNA is TGTGCCACCTGGGCTTGGGGCACCAACTATGGCTACACCTTC.